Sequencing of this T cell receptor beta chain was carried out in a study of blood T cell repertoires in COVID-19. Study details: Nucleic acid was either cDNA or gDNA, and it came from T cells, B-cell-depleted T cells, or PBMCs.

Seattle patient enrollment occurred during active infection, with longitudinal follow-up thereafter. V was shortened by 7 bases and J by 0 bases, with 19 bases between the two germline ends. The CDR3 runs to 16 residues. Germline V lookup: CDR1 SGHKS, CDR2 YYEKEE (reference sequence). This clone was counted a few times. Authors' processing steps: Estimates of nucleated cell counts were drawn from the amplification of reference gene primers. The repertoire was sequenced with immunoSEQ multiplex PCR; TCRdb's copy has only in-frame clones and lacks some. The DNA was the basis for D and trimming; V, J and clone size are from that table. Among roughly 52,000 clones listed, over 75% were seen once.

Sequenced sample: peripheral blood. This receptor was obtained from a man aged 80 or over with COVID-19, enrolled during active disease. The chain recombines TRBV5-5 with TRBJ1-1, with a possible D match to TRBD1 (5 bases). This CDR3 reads CASATTPTAMNTEAFF. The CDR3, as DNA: TGTGCCAGCGCTACGACCCCGACAGCCATGAACACTGAAGCTTTCTTT.